Following are 26 T cell receptor beta chains from one sample sequenced in a study of blood T cell repertoires in COVID-19. The data were produced by immunoSEQ multiplex PCR, yet TCRdb's version contains in-frame clones alone and is incomplete. The sample has under 500,000 clones, about 85% seen once; the top ten hold roughly 1.8%. Material: PBMCs or T cells enriched from blood (not recorded which). Receptors originate from a woman aged 18-29 years with acute COVID-19.

This clone has just one count. This chain uses TRBV7-9 with TRBJ2-3; D gene unclear. Trimming removed 4 bases from V and 5 bases from J, with 19 bases in between. This CDR3 contains 16 residues. Per the germline V gene, CDR1 is SEHNR and CDR2 is FQNEAQ (reference sequence). CDR3 sequence reads: CASSSSLAVGLDTQYF. CDR3 in DNA: TGTGCCAGCAGCTCCTCGCTGGCCGTCGGGTTAGATACGCAGTATTTT.

This chain uses TRBV24-1 with TRBJ2-3; the match to TRBD2 covers 8 bases. Germline trimming cut 3 bases from V and 2 bases from J; bases unmatched to any gene: 6. CDR1 is KGHDR, CDR2 SFDVKD, per germline. The CDR3 has 16 residues. CDR3 residues: CATSDRTSWSTDTQYF. In nucleotides, the CDR3 is TGTGCCACCAGTGATCGGACTAGCTGGTCCACAGATACGCAGTATTTT.

V and J are TRBV3-1 (or the pseudogene TRBV3-2) and TRBJ2-7, with D hard to call. Trimming left V 1 base short and J 6 bases short, with 4 bases between. CDR3 length: 11 amino acids. Per the germline V gene, CDR1 is LGHDT and CDR2 is YNNKEL (reference sequence). In nucleotides, the CDR3 is TGTGCCAGCAGCCAAGTATCCGAGCAGTACTTC. Translating gives CASSQVSEQYF.

The J gene is TRBJ1-2, the V gene TRBV10-3, with 7 nucleotides matching TRBD1. CDR1 is ENHRY and CDR2 is SYGVKD in the germline V gene. V was clipped by 10 bases and J by 4 bases; unmatched bases: 9. There are 13 residues in the CDR3. The CDR3 protein is CATSNRGPYGYTF. The DNA for the CDR3 is TGTGCCACGTCTAACAGGGGCCCCTATGGCTACACCTTC.

The rearrangement joins TRBV28 to TRBJ2-7; the D gene is possibly TRBD1 (6 bases). Germline CDR1 reads MDHEN; CDR2 reads SYDVKM. The CDR3 runs 12 residues. V gave up 7 bases and J gave up 5 bases, with 12 bases separating them. CDR3: CASITRDNEQYF. The CDR3 nucleotides are TGTGCCAGCATCACAAGGGACAACGAGCAGTACTTC.

The count of this clone is one. The rearrangement links TRBV4-3 to TRBJ1-1, with TRBD1 matching 7 bases. There are 13 residues in the CDR3. Germline trimming cut 5 bases from V and 5 bases from J; bases unmatched to any gene: 5. Germline-derived CDR1 and CDR2 are LGHNA and YSLEER. This CDR3 is CASSSQGGTEAFF. DNA of the CDR3: TGCGCCAGCAGCTCTCAGGGGGGAACTGAAGCTTTCTTT.

V usage is TRBV4-3 and J usage is TRBJ2-5; 10 bases agree with TRBD1. Germline CDR1 reads LGHNA; CDR2 reads YSLEER. CDR3 size: 16 residues. The V segment lost 1 base and the J segment 5 bases; nucleotides outside the gene matches: 7. The CDR3 reads CASSQGGTGVQETQYF. In DNA form, the CDR3 reads TGCGCCAGCAGCCAAGGTGGGACAGGGGTGCAGGAGACCCAGTACTTC.

In its sample, this clone was seen once. The chain employs TRBV20-1 and TRBJ1-2, with no clear D. Germline V gene sequence: CDR1 DFQATT, CDR2 SNEGSKA (reference sequence). The CDR3 covers 11 residues. Trimming took 3 bases from V and 3 from J, leaving 5 bases between them. The CDR3 region is CSAREDYGYTF. In nucleotides, the CDR3 is TGCAGTGCTAGGGAGGACTATGGCTACACCTTC.

The chain has TRBV7-2 and TRBJ2-1; D is perhaps TRBD1 (5 bases). The CDR3 spans 15 residues. Germline CDR1 is SGHTA and CDR2 is FQGNSA. V was cut by 5 bases and J by 8 bases, with 19 bases left in between. CDR3 nucleotides: TGTGCCAGCAGCCCCGGACAAAAGCTTACGTATGAGCAGTTCTTC. This translates into CASSPGQKLTYEQFF.

The rearrangement links TRBV11-2 to TRBJ2-7; weak D call: TRBD2 (5 bases). Germline V gene sequence: CDR1 SGHAT, CDR2 FQNNGV. The CDR3 is 12 residues long. V shed 7 bases and J shed 4 bases, with 11 bases lying between them. This CDR3 reads CASTLSGYEQYF. CDR3 bases: TGTGCCAGCACCCTATCGGGATACGAGCAGTACTTC. Based on the CDR3 plus reference TRBV11-2 and TRBJ2-7, the full variable domain is EAGVAQSPRYKIIEKRQSVAFWCNPISGHATLYWYQQILGQGPKLLIQFQNNGVVDDSQLPKDRFSAERLKGVDSTLKIQPAKLEDSAVYLCASTLSGYEQYFGPGTRLTVT.

The V gene is TRBV11-2, the J gene TRBJ2-7, with 8 bases fitting TRBD1. This CDR3 has 17 residues. Per germline, CDR1 SGHAT and CDR2 FQNNGV. After removal of 5 bases from V and 9 bases from J, the junction contained 21 bases not matched to a gene. The CDR3 DNA is TGTGCCAGCAGCCTGGACGGACAGGGTAACCCCTTTCGGCCGCAGTACTTC. It codes for CASSLDGQGNPFRPQYF. The full variable domain, completed using reference TRBV11-2 and TRBJ2-7, is EAGVAQSPRYKIIEKRQSVAFWCNPISGHATLYWYQQILGQGPKLLIQFQNNGVVDDSQLPKDRFSAERLKGVDSTLKIQPAKLEDSAVYLCASSLDGQGNPFRPQYFGPGTRLTVT.

The V and J genes are TRBV30 and TRBJ1-1; D remains ambiguous. V lost 4 bases and J lost 3, with 12 bases in between. Germline V gives CDR1 GTSNPN, CDR2 SVGIG (reference sequence). The CDR3 totals 13 residues. This CDR3 reads CAWKKGGYTEAFF. DNA for the CDR3: TGTGCCTGGAAAAAGGGAGGGTACACTGAAGCTTTCTTT.

This sequence joins TRBV7-9 and TRBJ1-3; 7 nucleotides line up with TRBD1. Germline V gives CDR1 SEHNR, CDR2 FQNEAQ (reference sequence). The J segment lost 4 bases and the V segment lost 2 bases, leaving 5 bases of the junction unmatched. The CDR3 totals 15 residues. The CDR3 here is CASSLYDRAGNTIYF. Here the CDR3 DNA reads TGTGCCAGCAGCTTATATGACAGGGCCGGAAACACCATATATTTT. The full variable domain, with the rest looked up from reference TRBV7-9 and TRBJ1-3, is DTGVSQNPRHKITKRGQNVTFRCDPISEHNRLYWYRQTLGQGPEFLTYFQNEAQLEKSRLLSDRFSAERPKGSFSTLEIQRTEQGDSAMYLCASSLYDRAGNTIYFGEGSWLTVV.

J is TRBJ2-7 and V is TRBV29-1; maybe TRBD1 (6 bases). Trimming took 7 bases from V and 3 from J, leaving 13 bases between them. This CDR3 has 12 residues. Looked up from germline, CDR1 is SQVTM and CDR2 is ANQGSEA. The CDR3 DNA reads as TGCAGCGGCCGGACAGCAAACTACGAGCAGTACTTC. Translating gives CSGRTANYEQYF.

The chain combines TRBV7-9 with TRBJ2-7; TRBD1 matches at 7 bases. The CDR3 has 14 residues. V lost 5 bases to trimming and J lost 3 bases; unmatched junction nucleotides: 7. Per the germline V gene, CDR1 is SEHNR and CDR2 is FQNEAQ (reference sequence). The CDR3 DNA sequence: TGTGCCAGCAGCCCGGGACAGAAGGGCTACGAGCAGTACTTC. Residues: CASSPGQKGYEQYF.

The chain uses TRBV18 and TRBJ1-3; possibly TRBD1 for D (5 bases). V lost 2 bases to trimming and J lost 2 bases, with 13 bases between them. The CDR3 consists of 16 residues. CDR1 KGHSH and CDR2 LQKENI come from the germline V gene. CDR3 DNA sequence: TGTGCCAGCTCACCATTAGCCGACAGAACTGGAAACACCATATATTTT. Translation: CASSPLADRTGNTIYF.

The genes are TRBV6-5 and TRBJ1-4, with TRBD1 as a possible D gene (6 bases). Per the germline V gene, CDR1 is MNHEY and CDR2 is SVGAGI. The CDR3 spans 14 residues. Deletions cut 0 bases from V and 7 bases from J, with 9 bases between. The CDR3 nucleotides are TGTGCCAGCAGTTACTCAGAAGGGGGTGAAAAACTGTTTTTT. Its protein product is CASSYSEGGEKLFF.

This chain connects TRBV5-5 to TRBJ2-1; TRBD2 agrees at 10 bases. The CDR3 contains 20 residues. Germline CDR1 and CDR2: SGHKS and YYEKEE (reference sequence). J was trimmed by 3 bases and V by 6 bases; bases with no gene match: 21. CDR3: CASIQSGRAFSHLYYNEQFF. CDR3 DNA: TGTGCCAGCATCCAAAGCGGGAGGGCCTTCTCACATCTTTACTACAATGAGCAGTTCTTC.

The chain is built from TRBV7-2 and TRBJ2-7, with TRBD1 matching over 8 bases. This CDR3 is 14 amino acids long. V shed 5 bases and J 1 base; nucleotides not matched to a gene: 4. CDR1 is SGHTA, CDR2 FQGNSA, per germline. The DNA for the CDR3 is TGTGCCAGCAGCCCACAGGGGGGTTCCTACGAGCAGTACTTC. It translates to CASSPQGGSYEQYF.

This chain connects TRBV30 to TRBJ2-5, with 7 bases that match TRBD1. This CDR3 is 14 amino acids long. Germline lookup yields CDR1 GTSNPN and CDR2 SVGIG (reference sequence). J was trimmed by 4 bases and V by 4 bases; bases with no gene match: 9. CDR3 region: CAWIPWTGAETQYF. In nucleotides, the CDR3 is TGTGCCTGGATTCCCTGGACAGGTGCAGAGACCCAGTACTTC.

Worth noting for this clone: This sample also contains other DNA sequences that code for the same CDR3. J is TRBJ2-1 and V is TRBV11-2, with D uncertain. The CDR3 sequence is 15 residues long. The V gene's germline CDR1 is SGHAT and CDR2 FQNNGV. With 6 bases removed from V and 0 bases from J, the gap between germline ends came to 12 bases. The CDR3 is CASSRTVSSYNEQFF. The CDR3 DNA is TGTGCCAGCAGTAGAACAGTCAGCTCCTACAATGAGCAGTTCTTC.

This chain connects TRBV9 to TRBJ1-3; D gene ambiguous. The CDR3 length is 17 residues. In germline, CDR1 is SGDLS, CDR2 YYNGEE. Trimming pared 0 bases from V and 0 bases from J, leaving 13 bases between. CDR3 protein: CASSVASPTSSGNTIYF. The CDR3 DNA reads as TGTGCCAGCAGCGTAGCCTCACCTACCTCCTCTGGAAACACCATATATTTT.

This clone was counted only a few times. This chain joins TRBV29-1 and TRBJ1-2, with no clear D. Germline V CDR1 and CDR2: SQVTM, ANQGSEA. Between the trimmed V and J ends, which lost 4 bases and 7 bases, there was a span of 19 bases. The CDR3 is made up of 14 amino acids. CDR3 DNA sequence: TGCAGCGTTGGGGCCGTTTCCGGGAAGGGTGGCTACACCTTC. It is translated as CSVGAVSGKGGYTF.

This clone was seen a single time. This chain connects TRBV15 to TRBJ2-1; 9 bases match TRBD2. V gave up 5 bases and J gave up 0 bases; unmatched junction bases: 8. The germline CDR1 and CDR2 sequences are LNHNV and YYDKDF (reference sequence). The CDR3 covers 17 residues. The DNA of the CDR3 is TGTGCCACCAGCGACCTACGGACTAGCGACTCCTACAATGAGCAGTTCTTC. Protein: CATSDLRTSDSYNEQFF.

This clone came up a few times. This chain links TRBV7-9 with TRBJ2-7; 7 bases are shared with TRBD1. From germline, CDR1 is SEHNR and CDR2 FQNEAQ (reference sequence). The CDR3 length is 14 residues. Unmatched junction bases numbered 10, after V lost 6 bases and J lost 5 bases. CDR3 in DNA: TGTGCCAGCAGTTCCGGGACAGACGTGGACGAGCAGTACTTC. As protein: CASSSGTDVDEQYF.

This chain uses TRBV28 with TRBJ2-1; 11 bases line up with TRBD2. J was trimmed by 1 base and V by 5 bases; bases with no gene match: 7. The CDR3 covers 17 residues. Germline assignment: CDR1 MDHEN and CDR2 SYDVKM. CDR3 loop: CASSIAGGPVSYNEQFF. CDR3 in DNA: TGTGCCAGCAGTATAGCGGGAGGGCCTGTATCCTACAATGAGCAGTTCTTC.